The source of this T cell receptor beta chain is a study of T-cell reconstitution after alpha-beta-depleted transplantation in children. As it was prepared, the TCRbeta library received unique molecular identifiers. From the PCR reads, TCRdb called clonotypes with MiXCR, one entry per CDR3 protein. The sample lists 200,000 to 250,000 distinct CDR3 sequences, about 9.2% seen once, with approximately 6.2% in the top ten. CDR3 size: 13 residues. Germline V gene data show CDR1 as MNHEY and CDR2 as SMNVEV (reference sequence). V was cut by 6 bases and J by 4 bases, with 12 bases left in between. Source: PBMCs from the stem cell graft donor, taken from the stem cell graft. The sequence was collected from a human donor who donated a stem cell graft to a child with acute lymphoblastic leukemia. V usage is TRBV27 and J usage is TRBJ1-2; D call uncertain. CDR3 region: CASSQGPIYGYTF. The CDR3, as DNA: TGTGCCAGCAGCCAAGGACCCATCTATGGCTACACCTTC.